These T cell receptor beta chains were read from a single sample in a study of T cells in Graves' hyperthyroidism and ophthalmopathy. TCRdb itself ran the multiplex PCR reads through MiXCR, one entry per CDR3 protein. The sample lists approximately 590,000 distinct CDR3 sequences; 40% to 55% were seen once. Sequencing was carried out using peripheral blood or thyroid tissue (not recorded which). Receptor source: a woman aged 18-35 years with Graves' hyperthyroidism. The CDR3 runs from the conserved cysteine through the conserved F or W. Fields, in order: J gene, V gene, CDR3 protein.

TRBJ2-2 | TRBV10-3 | CAVCAKLSGGELFF
TRBJ2-2 | TRBV29-1 | CSVEKGTGLTGELFF
TRBJ1-1 | TRBV2 | CASSGHTNTEAFF
TRBJ2-7 | TRBV15 | CATSSRDNYEQYF
TRBJ2-7 | TRBV7-2 | CASSFYGTVLSYEQYF
TRBJ1-3 | TRBV2 | CASSLQPGTGLGNTIYF
TRBJ2-5 | TRBV29-1 | CSAERLETQYF
TRBJ2-5 | TRBV25-1 | CASSDPRTGEETQYF
TRBJ1-6 | TRBV15 | CVTSRINSPLHF
TRBJ2-3 | TRBV10-3 | CAISDLTDTQYF
TRBJ1-2 | TRBV10-3 | CAWSPGNLGDGYTF
TRBJ1-2 | TRBV7-3 | CASSSGTRVWTF
TRBJ2-3 | TRBV29-1 | CSQGTDTQYF
TRBJ1-1 | TRBV10-3 | CAISEVRNSEAFF
TRBJ2-7 | TRBV7-3 | CASSLGGRVDSYEQYF
TRBJ2-7 | TRBV29-1 | CSVDGVGRYEQYF
TRBJ1-2 | TRBV29-1 | CSVDGEGSTF
TRBJ2-7 | TRBV7-2 | CASSLSRVDEQYF
TRBJ2-5 | TRBV7-9 | CASSLGGRAEETQYF
TRBJ2-5 | TRBV7-9 | CASSLYQETQYF
TRBJ2-2 | TRBV20-1 | CSARGEAGLLFF
TRBJ1-5 | TRBV10-3 | CASRPRGGEQPQHF
TRBJ2-7 | TRBV7-3 | CASSLSPSYEQYF
TRBJ2-7 | TRBV20-1 | CSADYEQYF
TRBJ2-7 | TRBV2 | CASSAVGFEQYF
TRBJ1-3 | TRBV7-2 | CASSLVWRNTIYF
TRBJ2-1 | TRBV11-1 | CASSPTDSYNEQFF
TRBJ2-7 | TRBV7-2 | CASSYLGQESYEQYF
TRBJ2-5 | TRBV5-1 | CASSLGLATLVETQYF